This T cell receptor beta chain was sequenced in a study of blood T cell repertoires in COVID-19. About the study: The samples span acute and convalescent COVID-19 from the United States, Italy and Spain.

This CDR3 spans 12 amino acids. The V segment lost 4 bases and the J segment 7 bases; nucleotides outside the gene matches: 3. Germline V gene sequence: CDR1 LGHNT, CDR2 FRNRAP. Method: immunoSEQ multiplex PCR; TCRdb's copy keeps in-frame clones and lacks some. The sample yields approximately 300,000 clones, around 90% seen once. The TCR sequence derives from a woman in her 40s with acute or convalescent COVID-19. Material: peripheral blood. The V call is TRBV12-5, the J call TRBJ1-2; the match to TRBD1 covers 7 bases. The CDR3 here is CASGSGQAGYTF. Written as DNA, the CDR3 is TGTGCTAGTGGTTCCGGACAGGCTGGCTACACCTTC.